This paragraph reports one TCR beta chain. Its matching antigen is unknown. The data are from a study of response to subunit inactivated influenza vaccine. The study, taken as a whole, reports: Seasonal influenza vaccination, on each occasion, was suggested by the authors to recruit few new T cells.

The CDR3 runs 13 residues. Germline values: CDR1 SQVTM, CDR2 ANQGSEA. Germline trimming cut 7 bases from V and 6 bases from J; bases unmatched to any gene: 4. TCRdb passed the RT-PCR reads through MiXCR, listing each CDR3 protein once. Of 300,000 to 350,000 distinct CDR3 sequences detected, roughly a fifth appear once; the ten largest clones hold roughly 10%. The sequenced sample was PBMCs from blood, obtained 21 months after vaccination. The clonotype originates from a man aged 50 to 75 who received an inactivated influenza vaccine. The V call is TRBV29-1, the J call TRBJ2-1; 12 bases match TRBD2. The CDR3 DNA reads TGCAGCGCTGCTAGCGGGGGGGCCAATGAGCAGTTCTTC. As protein: CSAASGGANEQFF.